This TCR beta chain came from a study of molecular identifiers for immune sequencing clone quantification. This clonotype was counted many times. As yet, its antigen is unknown. V gave up 4 bases and J gave up 0 bases; unmatched junction bases: 5. Germline V CDR1 and CDR2: MGHRA, YSYEKL. CDR3 length equals 16 residues. Study-level points and caveats: Spiked Jurkat TCR RNA equivalent to one cell was reportedly detectable in 800,000 to 1,000,000 naive cells. Shared barcodes on identical TCR molecules could underestimate the sizes of highly expanded clones.

Researchers sorted naive CD8 T cells as cells that were CD8+CD4-CCR7+CD45RA+. TCRdb re-called the PCR reads with MiXCR, one entry per CDR3 protein. The table lists under 650,000 distinct CDR3 sequences, just under 20% of them singletons, with 0.85% in the top ten. This chain connects TRBV4-1 to TRBJ1-3, with 8 bases aligning to TRBD1. The specimen sequenced was naive CD8+ T cells from blood, with Jurkat cell RNA spiked in. Subset denoted: FACS-sorted CD8+CD4-CCR7+CD45RA+ naive T cells. This sequence originates from a human donor in good health. Some libraries in this study had Jurkat cell RNA spiked in. CDR3 amino acids: CASSPRGPPSGNTIYF. CDR3 in DNA: TGCGCCAGCAGCCCCAGGGGGCCCCCCTCTGGAAACACCATATATTTT.